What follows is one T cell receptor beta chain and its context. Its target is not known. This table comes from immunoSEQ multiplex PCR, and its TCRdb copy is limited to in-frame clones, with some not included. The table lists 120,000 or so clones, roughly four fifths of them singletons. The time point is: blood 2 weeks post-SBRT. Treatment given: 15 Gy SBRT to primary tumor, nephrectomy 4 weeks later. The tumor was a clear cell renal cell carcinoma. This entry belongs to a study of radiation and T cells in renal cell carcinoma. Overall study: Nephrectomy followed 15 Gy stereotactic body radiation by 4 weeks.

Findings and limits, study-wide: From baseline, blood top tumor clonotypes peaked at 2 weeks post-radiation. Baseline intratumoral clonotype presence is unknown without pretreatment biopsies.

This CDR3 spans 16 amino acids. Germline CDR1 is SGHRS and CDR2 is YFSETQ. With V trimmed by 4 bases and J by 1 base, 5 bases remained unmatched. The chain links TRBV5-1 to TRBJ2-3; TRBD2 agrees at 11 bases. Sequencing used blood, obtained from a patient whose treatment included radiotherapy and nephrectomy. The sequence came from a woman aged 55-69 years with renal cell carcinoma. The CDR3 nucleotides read TGCGCCAGCAGCCCAGGGACTAGCGGCCGCACAGATACGCAGTATTTT. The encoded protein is CASSPGTSGRTDTQYF.